Sequencing of this T cell receptor beta chain was carried out in a study of shared clonotypes between healthy human individuals (dated by TCRdb to about 2020). In terms of the full investigation: The cohort included three men and two women between 18 and 49 years of age. For each donor, CD4 naive and CD4 memory were each given three plates, CD8 naive was given two plates, and CD8 memory was given one plate. To estimate repertoire size and how much clonotype sharing occurs between individuals, the study deeply sequenced the blood TCR repertoires of five or six healthy adults. To increase sequencing depth and limit assay-specific biases, different laboratories used diverse techniques to prepare libraries and sequence TCR repertoires. Each donor's leukapheresis produced roughly between roughly 0.9 and 8.9 billion PBMCs.

A note on this clone: It has no known antigen specificity. Base qualities were left out, and no much larger clone turns up one base away.

TCR CDR3 regions were amplified from genomic DNA by multiplex PCR using the deep immunoSEQ assay. Genomic DNA extracted from each cell subset was distributed evenly over all wells of several immunoSEQ 96-well plates, and each plate served as one replicate. For sorted subsets, around 200 ng genomic DNA, equal to about 30,000 T cell genomes, was loaded into each replicate PCR. The purified libraries were quantified using a Qubit 3.0 fluorometer, sized with a Bioanalyzer 2100, and then quantified again using the KAPA Library Quantification kit. Every immunoSEQ 96-well plate was sequenced on a dedicated single-read 150-cycle Illumina NextSeq 550 flow cell. The paper's data handling went like this. Because the immunoSEQ output held only junctional sequences and lacked quality scores, the filtering could not match the filtering applied to full-length reads. To assign V/J genes and CDR3, sequences were annotated against IMGT germline references using PyIR, a Python wrapper for IgBLAST v1.9. Reads with weak V/J assignments (E-value above 1e-6), missing CDR3, stop codons, out-of-frame junctions, or ambiguous translated residues were removed. V3J clonotypes were defined as sequences sharing the same inferred V gene, J gene, and CDR3 amino acid sequence. To compute the percentage overlap between repertoires, the number of shared unique clonotypes was divided by the size of the smaller repertoire. Repertoire richness was assessed with RTK rarefaction, the Chao1 estimator, and Recon v2.1 estimates of unobserved clonotypes. For all TCRbeta clonotypes obtained by the gDNA method from a few donors, generation probabilities were computed with OLGA. TCRdb's version of the immuneACCESS table is confined to in-frame rearrangements and falls short of the full clone set. An unresolved V gene accounts for under half of the shortfall where checked; the remainder is of unknown origin. Clone size and the V and J calls come from that table; the DNA yielded D and trimming. This sample holds about 2 million clones; roughly 94% were observed only once. The top ten constitute roughly 1.1% of the sample.

CDR1 is given as WNHNN and CDR2 as SYGVQD, both from the germline V gene (reference sequence). Trimming removed 4 bases from V and 0 bases from J; the gene matches leave 6 bases unexplained. Inclusive of the bounding cysteine and phenylalanine, the CDR3 is 18 residues long. Only CDR3 DNA remains: 54 bases, in frame from the first base. Study-wide findings and limitations: Naive subsets generally had larger estimated clonotype richness than memory subsets did. Higher generation probabilities were observed for clonotypes shared by all four sorted-subset donors than for non-shared clonotypes. About 5% of naive CD4, around 3.6% of naive CD8, about 2.1% of memory CD4, and about 0.4% of memory CD8 clonotypes were shared across several donors. Sampling was restricted to blood, and TCR repertoires in tissues likely differ from the TCR repertoires found in blood. Because the study included only a small number of donors, the genetic and exposure-history diversity represented was limited. Incomplete sequencing was indicated by rarefaction of sorted-subset datasets, despite the large sequencing depth. Pairwise subsampling indicated that sequencing depth was expected to affect the degree of clonotype sharing among donors.

For the CD8 naive samples, CD45RO-negative cells were positively selected for CCR7, yielding a CD45RA+CCR7+ population from which TemRA cells were excluded. The donors were healthy, HIV-negative adults with no recently reported acute infections or vaccinations. Only Caucasian adults living in Nashville, Tennessee, USA were represented among the donors. After blood collection by leukapheresis, PBMCs were isolated using Ficoll-Histopaque density gradient centrifugation and then cryopreserved in the vapor phase of liquid nitrogen. Purity and quantity of every magnetically sorted T cell population were checked by analytical flow cytometry. Each sorted fraction had its genomic DNA isolated and then quantified by UV absorbance on a Nanodrop 2000c.

The receptor chain draws on TRBV10-1 and TRBJ1-6; TRBD1 lines up with 10 middle nucleotides. The source is a man between 18 and 29 years old in good health. What was sequenced was naive CD8+ T cells sorted from blood. In the paper's terms, the cell subset or site label means: CD45RA+CCR7+. The sequenced DNA is TGCGCCAGCAGTGTTGAGGGACAGGGGAGCTCCTATAATTCACCCCTCCACTTT. Translation gives CASSVEGQGSSYNSPLHF.